The sequence of this T cell receptor beta chain was determined in a study of cytomegalovirus exposure and HLA in healthy donors. General study findings and limits: Follow-up analysis later connected one missense variant in DCLRE1C with trimming of TCR beta V- and J-genes. Cytomegalovirus-associated status was assigned to 164 TCR beta chains. Per a prior analysis, the majority of TCR beta V segments were productive roughly 90% or roughly 30% of the time. Among the most significant clusters, several appeared linked to common viral pathogens in a later analysis.

Germline V gene sequence: CDR1 MNHEY, CDR2 SVGAGI. With 5 bases clipped from V and 2 bases from J, the junction kept 2 bases outside the gene matches. This CDR3 comprises 13 residues. This clone showed up many times. The antigen is not known. The primer mix had 60 Vbeta and 13 Jbeta primers. Generated by immunoSEQ multiplex PCR, the TCRdb table keeps only in-frame clones and is missing some. The table lists around 93,000 clones, approximately 80% of them singletons. The specimen sequenced was PBMCs. V and J are TRBV6-5 and TRBJ1-2, with 7 bases matching TRBD1. The sequence was collected from a woman aged 40-49 years in good health and CMV-seronegative. The CDR3 sequence is CASSPDRNYGYTF. The CDR3 DNA reads as TGTGCCAGCAGTCCGGACAGGAACTATGGCTACACCTTC.